This T cell receptor (beta chain) was captured by sequencing in a study of cytomegalovirus exposure and HLA in healthy donors. The study, taken as a whole, reports: Sequences of the TCR beta chain were said to predict the HLA-A and HLA-B alleles of most subjects accurately. Per a later analysis, HLA-associated TCR beta chains showed more clonal expansion than other, equally common TCR beta chains.

The V and J ends lost 3 bases and 7 bases, in that order; junction bases with no gene match: 18. The CDR3 has 18 amino acids. From germline, CDR1 is LNHDA and CDR2 SQIVND (reference sequence). Everyone who donated was a healthy bone marrow donor. Concerning this clone itself: The target antigen is unknown.

In the PCR, 60 Vbeta and 13 Jbeta primers were used. Libraries were prepared by immunoSEQ multiplex PCR; TCRdb keeps only in-frame clonotypes and omits some of them. This sample has 150,000 or so clones, with 73% found just once. Material: PBMCs. The receptor's source is a woman aged 18-29 years in good health and CMV-seronegative. The V and J genes are TRBV19 and TRBJ2-1, with TRBD2 matching 7 bases. The CDR3 bases are TGTGCCAGTAGTATCCCCACGGAGAATGGGAGGGCCTGGAATGAGCAGTTCTTC. This translates into CASSIPTENGRAWNEQFF.